Each of the 19 T cell receptor beta chains below was sequenced from the same sample in a study of blood T cell repertoires in COVID-19. Some clones are missing from TCRdb's copy, which holds only in-frame ones; the method was immunoSEQ multiplex PCR. The top ten hold 2% to 3% of the sample, which has some 320,000 clones, roughly nine tenths seen once. Sequenced sample: PBMCs or T cells enriched from blood (not recorded which). The receptors shown here come from a man between 60 and 70 years old who had recovered from COVID-19.

The gene calls are TRBV13 and TRBJ1-3; perhaps TRBD1 as D (5 bases). V was trimmed by 5 bases and J by 4 bases, leaving 15 bases between them. The V gene's germline CDR1 is PRHDT and CDR2 FYEKMQ (reference sequence). The CDR3 runs to 15 residues. The CDR3 here is CASSLLGAGGNTIYF. CDR3 DNA sequence: TGTGCCAGCAGCCTTCTTGGGGCGGGGGGAAACACCATATATTTT. The entire variable domain, with the rest obtained from reference TRBV13 and TRBJ1-3, is as follows: AAGVIQSPRHLIKEKRETATLKCYPIPRHDTVYWYQQGPGQDPQFLISFYEKMQSDKGSIPDRFSAQQFSDYHSELNMSSLELGDSALYFCASSLLGAGGNTIYFGEGSWLTVV.

The J gene is TRBJ2-2, the V gene TRBV28; no clear D. Germline CDR1 MDHEN, CDR2 SYDVKM. This CDR3 comprises 16 residues. V was pared by 2 bases and J by 6 bases, with 16 bases between. CDR3 sequence: CASSLTVGASSGELFF. The CDR3 region has the DNA TGTGCCAGCAGTTTAACCGTGGGCGCTTCGTCCGGGGAGCTGTTTTTT.

This chain links TRBV7-6 with TRBJ2-7; 8 bases map to TRBD1. The V gene end was trimmed by 6 bases and the J gene end by 3 bases; junction bases not matched to a gene: 7. The CDR3 runs to 14 residues. Per the germline V gene, CDR1 is SGHVS and CDR2 is FNYEAQ. The chain's CDR3 is CASSNRDRNYEQYF. The CDR3 nucleotides are TGTGCCAGCAGTAACCGGGACAGGAACTACGAGCAGTACTTC. Variable domain in full (rest from reference TRBV7-6 and TRBJ2-7): GAGVSQSPRYKVTKRGQDVALRCDPISGHVSLYWYRQALGQGPEFLTYFNYEAQQDKSGLPNDRFSAERPEGSISTLTIQRTEQRDSAMYRCASSNRDRNYEQYFGPGTRLTVT.

The chain is built from TRBV12-3 or TRBV12-4 and TRBJ2-7, with D maybe TRBD2 (5 bases). This CDR3 contains 12 residues. Trimming pared 3 bases from V and 6 bases from J, leaving 9 bases between. The CDR3 spells CASSLVGGEQYF. CDR3 nucleotide sequence: TGTGCCAGCAGTTTGGTCGGAGGCGAGCAGTACTTC.

This clone occurred once. The chain's CDR3 is CASSFSGSQPQHF. DNA of the CDR3: TGCGCCAGCAGCTTTTCGGGATCTCAGCCCCAGCATTTT. The chain joins TRBV5-1 to TRBJ1-5; D is unclear. The CDR3 sequence is 13 residues long. Germline-derived CDR1 and CDR2 are SGHRS and YFSETQ. V lost 2 bases to trimming and J lost 6 bases, with 9 bases between them.

This chain connects TRBV7-8 to TRBJ1-1; weak D call: TRBD1 (5 bases). The CDR3 loop spans 14 amino acids. Germline lookup yields CDR1 SGHVS and CDR2 FQNEAQ. The V end was cut by 1 base, the J end by 1 base, with 7 bases between. The chain's CDR3 is CASSLEGRNTEAFF. The CDR3 bases are TGTGCCAGCAGCTTAGAGGGGCGGAACACTGAAGCTTTCTTT.

The chain joins TRBV4-2 to TRBJ2-7, with TRBD2 identical over 10 bases. CDR3 length equals 14 residues. Germline V CDR1 and CDR2: LGHNA, YNFKEQ. Trimming took 4 bases from V and 4 from J; bases not matched to a gene: 4. The CDR3 here is CASSREGLAYEQYF. Written as DNA, the CDR3 is TGTGCCAGCAGCCGAGAGGGACTAGCGTACGAGCAGTACTTC.

This rearrangement joins TRBV30 to TRBJ1-1; D call uncertain. Per the germline V gene, CDR1 is GTSNPN and CDR2 is SVGIG (reference sequence). V was cut by 0 bases and J by 3 bases, with 11 bases left in between. There are 14 residues in the CDR3. CDR3 sequence (DNA): TGTGCCTGGAGTGTTCCCCCGGGGTACACTGAAGCTTTCTTT. This sequence encodes CAWSVPPGYTEAFF.

This chain connects TRBV3-1 (or the pseudogene TRBV3-2) to TRBJ1-1; D is perhaps TRBD1 (5 bases). CDR1 LGHDT and CDR2 YNNKEL come from the germline V gene (reference sequence). Trimming took off 4 bases at V and 0 bases at J, with 9 bases between the two ends. The CDR3 runs to 14 residues. In nucleotides, the CDR3 is TGTGCCAGCAGCCCCGACAGCATGAACACTGAAGCTTTCTTT. Translation: CASSPDSMNTEAFF.

The chain links TRBV6-5 to TRBJ2-3; 7 nucleotides match TRBD1. CDR3 length equals 15 residues. CDR1 and CDR2 from the germline V gene are MNHEY and SVGAGI. After removal of 0 bases from V and 1 base from J, the junction contained 1 base not matched to a gene. CDR3 in amino acids: CASSYSGQGTDTQYF. CDR3 DNA sequence: TGTGCCAGCAGTTACTCCGGACAGGGCACAGATACGCAGTATTTT.

The chain is built from TRBV4-3 and TRBJ2-1, with D possibly TRBD2 on 6 matching bases. This CDR3 spans 14 amino acids. V lost 0 bases, J lost 9 bases, and 12 bases lay in between. CDR1 and CDR2 from the germline V gene are LGHNA and YSLEER. CDR3 DNA sequence: TGCGCCAGCAGCCAAGAGGAGGGCGCGGGTGAGCAGTTCTTC. This encodes CASSQEEGAGEQFF.

V gene TRBV5-1 combines with J gene TRBJ2-5; D gene ambiguous. The germline V and J ends were trimmed by 3 bases and 3 bases, with 12 bases remaining between them. The CDR3 length is 14 residues. Germline V gene data show CDR1 as SGHRS and CDR2 as YFSETQ. CDR3 protein: CASSYSRVEETQYF. CDR3 sequence (DNA): TGCGCCAGCAGCTATAGCCGAGTCGAAGAGACCCAGTACTTC.

This chain uses TRBV2 with TRBJ1-6; D possibly corresponds to TRBD1 (6 bases). The length of the CDR3 is 14 residues. Germline V lookup: CDR1 SNHLY, CDR2 FYNNEI. Deletions cut 4 bases from V and 4 bases from J, with 8 bases between. CDR3 DNA: TGTGCCAGCAGTGGACAGGCTTATAATTCACCCCTCCACTTT. This translates into CASSGQAYNSPLHF.

V is TRBV12-3 or TRBV12-4 and J is TRBJ1-4; D uncertain. Trimming cost V 6 bases and J 7 bases, with 9 bases left between them. The CDR3 consists of 12 residues. The CDR3 DNA sequence: TGTGCCAGCAGGCAGCGCGGTGAAAAACTGTTTTTT. Translating it yields CASRQRGEKLFF.

The chain couples TRBV6-4 to TRBJ2-1, with a tentative D call TRBD1 (6 bases). The CDR3 consists of 16 residues. Germline V gene sequence: CDR1 MRHNA, CDR2 SNTAGT. Trimming left V 0 bases short and J 5 bases short, with 14 bases between. This chain's CDR3 is CASSDSKRGIHNEQFF. The CDR3 nucleotides are TGTGCCAGCAGTGACTCGAAAAGGGGGATCCACAATGAGCAGTTCTTC.

V gene TRBV24-1 combines with J gene TRBJ1-5; D is ambiguous. CDR3 length: 16 amino acids. The ends were cut back, 5 bases at V and 6 bases at J, with 19 bases in the middle. Germline CDR1 KGHDR, CDR2 SFDVKD. This chain's CDR3 is CATSGATEGGTQPQHF. In DNA, the CDR3 is TGTGCCACCAGTGGTGCGACTGAAGGCGGAACTCAGCCCCAGCATTTT.

The chain has TRBV6-6 and TRBJ1-2; 10 nucleotides agree with TRBD1. Trimming removed 5 bases from V and 6 bases from J; junction bases left unmatched: 15. This CDR3 has 17 residues. Per germline, CDR1 MNHNY and CDR2 SVGAGI (reference sequence). CDR3 loop: CASSRPRDRGKFDGYTF. CDR3 bases: TGTGCCAGCAGTCGCCCCCGGGACAGGGGAAAATTTGATGGCTACACCTTC.

The chain is built from TRBV7-9 and TRBJ2-7, with 9 bases matching TRBD1. The CDR3 has 17 residues. V shed 2 bases, J shed 4 bases, and the junction held 12 bases outside the gene matches. CDR1 SEHNR and CDR2 FQNEAQ come from the germline V gene (reference sequence). This CDR3 is CASSLRQGVNFLYEQYF. Written as DNA, the CDR3 is TGTGCCAGCAGCTTACGACAGGGGGTAAATTTCTTATACGAGCAGTACTTC.

The chain uses TRBV30 and TRBJ1-6, with D unresolved. The length of the CDR3 is 12 residues. The germline gives CDR1 GTSNPN, CDR2 SVGIG (reference sequence). V lost 2 bases to trimming and J lost 13 bases, with 12 bases between them. The DNA for the CDR3 is TGTGCCTGGAGTCCCCCGGTCGGGCCCCTCCACTTT. Its translation is CAWSPPVGPLHF.